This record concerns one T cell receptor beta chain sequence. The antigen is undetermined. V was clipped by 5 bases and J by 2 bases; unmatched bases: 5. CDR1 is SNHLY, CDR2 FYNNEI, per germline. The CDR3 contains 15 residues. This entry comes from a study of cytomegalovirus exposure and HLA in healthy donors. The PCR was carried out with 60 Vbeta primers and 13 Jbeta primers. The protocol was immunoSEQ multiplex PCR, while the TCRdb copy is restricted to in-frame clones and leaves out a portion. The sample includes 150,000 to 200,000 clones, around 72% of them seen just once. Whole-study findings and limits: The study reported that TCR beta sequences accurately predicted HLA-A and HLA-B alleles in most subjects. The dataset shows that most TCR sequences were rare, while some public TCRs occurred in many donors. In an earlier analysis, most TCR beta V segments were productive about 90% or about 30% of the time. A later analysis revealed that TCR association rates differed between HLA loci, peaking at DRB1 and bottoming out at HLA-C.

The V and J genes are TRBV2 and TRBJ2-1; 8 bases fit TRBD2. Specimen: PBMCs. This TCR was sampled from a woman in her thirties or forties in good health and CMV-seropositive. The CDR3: CASSPLAGTYNEQFF. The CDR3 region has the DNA TGTGCCAGCAGTCCCCTAGCGGGTACCTACAATGAGCAGTTCTTC.